The rows below give T cell receptor beta chains drawn from one sample of a study of identical twins. Using its own MiXCR run on the 5' RACE reads, TCRdb lists one record per CDR3 protein. The table lists 350,000 to 450,000 distinct CDR3 sequences, under 20% of them singletons. The material sequenced was naive T cells sorted from blood. All receptors derive from a man aged 45-60 years in good health. CDR3s include the opening cysteine and the closing phenylalanine or tryptophan. The D gene is left open where the match is weak. Clone size appears in some rows only: once, few, many, or a class for an expanded clone.

V: TRBV5-1; size: many; D: TRBD2; J: TRBJ2-2; DNA: TGCGCCAGCAGCTTGCGACTAGCGGGAGCGCACACCGGGGAGCTGTTTTTT; CDR3: CASSLRLAGAHTGELFF
V: TRBV5-1; size: -; D: -; J: TRBJ2-5; DNA: TGCGCCAGCAGCTTGGGTGGATTAAAAGAGACCCAGTACTTC; CDR3: CASSLGGLKETQYF
V: TRBV5-1; size: -; D: TRBD2; J: TRBJ2-1; DNA: TGCGCCAGCAGCTTAGTATTGGCTAGCGGAAATGAGCAGTTCTTC; CDR3: CASSLVLASGNEQFF
V: TRBV13; size: once; D: TRBD2; J: TRBJ2-1; DNA: TGTGCCAGCAGCTCCAAAGGACTAGCGGTCTACAATGAGCAGTTCTTC; CDR3: CASSSKGLAVYNEQFF
V: TRBV4-3; size: -; D: TRBD1; J: TRBJ2-6; DNA: TGCGCCAGCAGCCAAGAATCACCGGGACAGAGCTCTGGGGCCAACGTCCTGACTTTC; CDR3: CASSQESPGQSSGANVLTF
V: TRBV28; size: -; D: -; J: TRBJ2-2; DNA: TGTGCCAGCAAAGTGACACGGAGGAACACCGGGGAGCTGTTTTTT; CDR3: CASKVTRRNTGELFF
V: TRBV28; size: -; D: -; J: TRBJ2-3; DNA: TGTGCCAGCAGAAAGCTCCAGTACATCACAGATACGCAGTATTTT; CDR3: CASRKLQYITDTQYF
V: TRBV19; size: many; D: TRBD1; J: TRBJ2-7; DNA: TGTGCCAGTAGTATCACAGGGGTTTCCTACGAGCAGTACTTC; CDR3: CASSITGVSYEQYF
V: TRBV12-3/TRBV12-4; size: -; D: -; J: TRBJ2-7; DNA: TGTGCCAGCAGTTTAGACCAGGGCCCCTACGAGCAGTACTTC; CDR3: CASSLDQGPYEQYF
V: TRBV5-5; size: few; D: -; J: TRBJ1-1; DNA: TGTGCCAGCAGCTGGAGACGTTCCATGAACACTGAAGCTTTCTTT; CDR3: CASSWRRSMNTEAFF
V: TRBV7-9; size: -; D: -; J: TRBJ1-1; DNA: TGTGCCAGCAGCTTAAGTCAGTTGAACACTGAAGCTTTCTTT; CDR3: CASSLSQLNTEAFF
V: TRBV25-1; size: -; D: TRBD1; J: TRBJ2-7; DNA: TGTGCCAGCAGTGACCCAGGGGGCGCTTTCTACGAGCAGTACTTC; CDR3: CASSDPGGAFYEQYF
V: TRBV20-1; size: many; D: TRBD2; J: TRBJ2-3; DNA: TGCAGTGCTAATGGGCTAGCGGGGGGCGAAAGCACAGATACGCAGTATTTT; CDR3: CSANGLAGGESTDTQYF
V: TRBV5-1; size: many; D: TRBD1; J: TRBJ2-1; DNA: TGCGCCAGCAGCTTTTCGGGACAGGGGATCAATGAGCAGTTCTTC; CDR3: CASSFSGQGINEQFF
V: TRBV20-1; size: -; D: -; J: TRBJ2-3; DNA: TGCAGTGCTAGTGCGACAGGTAGCACAGATACGCAGTATTTT; CDR3: CSASATGSTDTQYF
V: TRBV6-5; size: once; D: -; J: TRBJ1-1; DNA: TGTGCCAGCAGATATATCAGGGGTATGAACACTGAAGCTTTCTTT; CDR3: CASRYIRGMNTEAFF
V: TRBV10-3; size: -; D: TRBD1; J: TRBJ1-2; DNA: TGTGCCATGGGGGACAGCTATGGCTACACCTTC; CDR3: CAMGDSYGYTF